This TCR beta chain came from a study of siplizumab effects on memory and regulatory T cells. Study outcomes and limitations: Siplizumab significantly brought down the alloreactive sequences that trace back to unstimulated CD4+ memory cells.

As concerns this clone: Its antigen is undetermined.

CDR3 length: 14 amino acids. Trimming cost V 4 bases and J 6 bases; bases outside gene matches: 3. Per the germline V gene, CDR1 is WNHNN and CDR2 is SYGVQD (reference sequence). Clones were sequenced by immunoSEQ multiplex PCR, and TCRdb holds only the in-frame ones, with some missing. The sample yields nearly 20,000 clones, about 45% seen once. Coculture of mixed lymphocyte reaction cells was performed at 37°C for five to six days. A 1:1 mix was made of stimulator PBMCs labelled with Violet Dye and responder PBMCs labelled with CFSE. The chain is built from TRBV10-1 and TRBJ2-2; 9 bases align to TRBD1. Sequencing was performed on CFSE-low (dividing) CD4+ T cells sorted from an allogeneic mixed lymphocyte reaction. The clonotype originates from a human donor in good health; the cells came from an allogeneic mixed lymphocyte reaction. Some clones in this sample may be carry-over from other donors' samples. The CDR3 protein is CASSGTGVSGELFF. The CDR3 nucleotides are TGCGCCAGCAGTGGGACAGGGGTATCCGGGGAGCTGTTTTTT.